This T cell receptor beta chain is from a study of blood T cells in healthy people across ages. A sample-barcoded 5' primer and a J-beta primer mix were used in a second PCR of roughly 6 to 11 cycles. From the 5' RACE reads, TCRdb called clonotypes with MiXCR, one entry per CDR3 protein. The table lists 800,000 or so distinct CDR3 sequences, around 25% of them singletons, with 3% to 4.5% in the top ten. CDR3 length: 14 amino acids. Trimming left V 6 bases short and J 7 bases short, with 15 bases between. CDR1 SGHTA and CDR2 FQGNSA come from the germline V gene. Donor samples were obtained from healthy Caucasian individuals from Russia, aged about 6 to 95. The authors isolated at least 7 million PBMCs per sample. The table lists this clonotype with a few counts. A further study also used this sample, focusing on T cells of mothers and their children. According to that study: Samples came from a few healthy Caucasian mothers and their six children.

This rearrangement joins TRBV7-2 to TRBJ1-4; unclear D gene. Sequenced input: blood. The clonotype was recovered from a boy younger than 18 in good health. The CDR3 nucleotides read TGTGCCAGCAGGGTACAGCCGGGAAGTGAAAAACTGTTTTTT. Encoded protein: CASRVQPGSEKLFF.